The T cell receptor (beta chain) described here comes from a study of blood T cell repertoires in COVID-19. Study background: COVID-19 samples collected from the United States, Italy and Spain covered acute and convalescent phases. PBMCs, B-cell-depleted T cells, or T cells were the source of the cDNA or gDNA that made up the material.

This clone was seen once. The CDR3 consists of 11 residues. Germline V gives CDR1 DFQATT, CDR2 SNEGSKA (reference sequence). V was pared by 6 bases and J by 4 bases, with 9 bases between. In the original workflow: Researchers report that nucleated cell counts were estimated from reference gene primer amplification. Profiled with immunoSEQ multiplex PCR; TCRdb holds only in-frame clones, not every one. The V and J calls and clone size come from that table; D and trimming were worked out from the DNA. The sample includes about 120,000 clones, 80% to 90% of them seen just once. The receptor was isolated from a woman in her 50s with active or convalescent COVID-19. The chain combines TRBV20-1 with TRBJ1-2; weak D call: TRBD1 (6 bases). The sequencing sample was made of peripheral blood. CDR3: CSALDSYGYTF. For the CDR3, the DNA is TGCAGTGCCCTGGACAGCTATGGCTACACCTTC.